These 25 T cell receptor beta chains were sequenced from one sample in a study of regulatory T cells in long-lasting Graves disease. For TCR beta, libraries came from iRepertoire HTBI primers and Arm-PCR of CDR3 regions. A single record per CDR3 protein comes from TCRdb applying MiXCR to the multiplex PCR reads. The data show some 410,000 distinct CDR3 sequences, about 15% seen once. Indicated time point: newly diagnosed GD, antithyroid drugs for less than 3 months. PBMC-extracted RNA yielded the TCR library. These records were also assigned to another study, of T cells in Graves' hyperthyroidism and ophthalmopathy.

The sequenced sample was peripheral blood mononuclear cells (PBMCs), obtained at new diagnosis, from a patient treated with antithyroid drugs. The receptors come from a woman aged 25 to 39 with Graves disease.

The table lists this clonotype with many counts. The CDR3 loop is CAWKKTSGIFDEQFF. For the CDR3, the DNA is TGTGCCTGGAAAAAGACTAGCGGGATCTTCGATGAGCAGTTCTTC. The gene calls are TRBV30 and TRBJ2-1, with TRBD2 matching over 11 bases. This CDR3 contains 15 residues. Unmatched junction bases numbered 10, after V lost 4 bases and J lost 8 bases. Germline CDR1 GTSNPN, CDR2 SVGIG (reference sequence). Based on the CDR3 plus reference TRBV30 and TRBJ2-1, the full variable domain is SQTIHQWPATLVQPVGSPLSLECTVEGTSNPNLYWYRQAAGRGLQLLFYSVGIGQISSEVPQNLSASRPQDRQFILSSKKLLLSDSGFYLCAWKKTSGIFDEQFFGPGTRLTVL.

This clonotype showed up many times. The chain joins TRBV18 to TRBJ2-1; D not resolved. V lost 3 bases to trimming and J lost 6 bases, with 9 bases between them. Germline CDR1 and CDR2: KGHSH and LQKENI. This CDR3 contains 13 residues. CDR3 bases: TGTGCCAGCTCACCTGACCGATTCAATGAGCAGTTCTTC. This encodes CASSPDRFNEQFF.

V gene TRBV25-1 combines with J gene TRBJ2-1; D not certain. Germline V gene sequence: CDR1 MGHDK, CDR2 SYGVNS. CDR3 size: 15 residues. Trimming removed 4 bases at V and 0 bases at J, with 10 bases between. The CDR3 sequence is CASSVWAASYNEQFF. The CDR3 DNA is TGTGCCAGCAGTGTGTGGGCGGCCTCCTACAATGAGCAGTTCTTC.

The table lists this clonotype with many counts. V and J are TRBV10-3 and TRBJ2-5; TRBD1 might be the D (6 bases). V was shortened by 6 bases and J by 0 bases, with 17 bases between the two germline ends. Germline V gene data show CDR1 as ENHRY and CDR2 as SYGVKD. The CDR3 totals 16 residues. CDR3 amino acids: CAIREGGSVYQETQYF. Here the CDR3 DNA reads TGTGCCATCAGGGAAGGGGGATCCGTGTACCAAGAGACCCAGTACTTC.

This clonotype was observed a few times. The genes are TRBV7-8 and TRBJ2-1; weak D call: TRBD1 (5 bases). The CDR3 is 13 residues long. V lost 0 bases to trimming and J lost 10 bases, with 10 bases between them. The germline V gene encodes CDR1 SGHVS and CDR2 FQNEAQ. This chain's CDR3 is CASSLALRVEQFF. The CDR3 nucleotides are TGTGCCAGCAGCTTAGCGCTCAGGGTCGAGCAGTTCTTC.

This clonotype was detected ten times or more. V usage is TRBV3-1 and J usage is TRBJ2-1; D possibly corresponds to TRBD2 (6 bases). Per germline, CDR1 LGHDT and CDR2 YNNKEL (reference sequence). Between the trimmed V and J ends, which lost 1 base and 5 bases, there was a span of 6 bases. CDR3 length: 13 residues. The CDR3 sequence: CASSQAGDNEQFF. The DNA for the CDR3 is TGTGCCAGCAGCCAAGCGGGGGACAATGAGCAGTTCTTC.

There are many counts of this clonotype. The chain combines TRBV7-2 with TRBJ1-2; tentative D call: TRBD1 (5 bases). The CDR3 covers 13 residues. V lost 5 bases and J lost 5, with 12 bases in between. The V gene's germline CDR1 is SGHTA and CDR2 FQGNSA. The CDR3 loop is CASSATVGYGYTF. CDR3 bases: TGTGCCAGCAGCGCGACAGTGGGATATGGCTACACCTTC.

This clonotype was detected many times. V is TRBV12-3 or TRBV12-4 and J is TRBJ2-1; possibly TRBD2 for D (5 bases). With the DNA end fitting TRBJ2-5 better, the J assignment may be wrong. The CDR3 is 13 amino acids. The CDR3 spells CASIDAGVGTQYF. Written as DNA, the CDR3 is TGTGCCAGCATCGACGCCGGGGTTGGGACCCAGTACTTC.

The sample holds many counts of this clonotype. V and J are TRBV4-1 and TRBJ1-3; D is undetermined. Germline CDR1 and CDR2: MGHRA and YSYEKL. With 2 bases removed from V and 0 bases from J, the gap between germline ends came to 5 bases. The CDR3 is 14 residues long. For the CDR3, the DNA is TGCGCCAGCAGCCAACAGACCTCTGGAAACACCATATATTTT. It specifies CASSQQTSGNTIYF.

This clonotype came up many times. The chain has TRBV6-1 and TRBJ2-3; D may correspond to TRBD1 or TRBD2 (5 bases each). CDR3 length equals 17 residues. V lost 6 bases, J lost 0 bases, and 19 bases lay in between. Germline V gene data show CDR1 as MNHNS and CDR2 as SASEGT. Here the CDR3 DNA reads TGTGCCAGCAGCCACGGGGCCGCCCGTCCTAGCACAGATACGCAGTATTTT. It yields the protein CASSHGAARPSTDTQYF.

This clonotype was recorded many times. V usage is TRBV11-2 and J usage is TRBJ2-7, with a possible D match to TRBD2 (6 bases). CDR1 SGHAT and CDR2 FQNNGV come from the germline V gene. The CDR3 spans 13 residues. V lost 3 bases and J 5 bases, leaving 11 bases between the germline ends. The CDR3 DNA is TGTGCCAGCAGCTTGGGACTCCGCCACGAGCAGTACTTC. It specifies CASSLGLRHEQYF.

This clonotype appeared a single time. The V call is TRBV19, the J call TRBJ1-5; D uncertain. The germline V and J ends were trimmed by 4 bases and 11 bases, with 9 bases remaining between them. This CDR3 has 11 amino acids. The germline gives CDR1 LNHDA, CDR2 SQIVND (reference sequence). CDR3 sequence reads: CASSSTETQHF. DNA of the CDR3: TGTGCCAGTAGTAGCACAGAGACCCAGCATTTT. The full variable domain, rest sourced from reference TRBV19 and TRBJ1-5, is DGGITQSPKYLFRKEGQNVTLSCEQNLNHDAMYWYRQDPGQGLRLIYYSQIVNDFQKGDIAEGYSVSREKKESFPLTVTSAQKNPTAFYLCASSSTETQHFGDGTRLSIL.

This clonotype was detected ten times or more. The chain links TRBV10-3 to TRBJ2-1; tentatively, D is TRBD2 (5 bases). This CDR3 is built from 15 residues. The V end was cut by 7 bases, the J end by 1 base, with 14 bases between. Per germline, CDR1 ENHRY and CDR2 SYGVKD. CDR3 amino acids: CAINPVGDSYNEQFF. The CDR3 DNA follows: TGTGCCATCAACCCAGTGGGAGATTCCTACAATGAGCAGTTCTTC.

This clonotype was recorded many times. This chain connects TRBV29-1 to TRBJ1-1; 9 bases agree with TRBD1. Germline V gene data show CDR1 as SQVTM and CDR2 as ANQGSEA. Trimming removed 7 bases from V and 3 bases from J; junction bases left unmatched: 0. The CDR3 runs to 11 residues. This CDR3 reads CSGDRDTEAFF. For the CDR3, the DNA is TGCAGCGGGGACAGGGACACTGAAGCTTTCTTT. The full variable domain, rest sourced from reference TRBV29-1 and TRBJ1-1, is SAVISQKPSRDICQRGTSLTIQCQVDSQVTMMFWYRQQPGQSLTLIATANQGSEATYESGFVIDKFPISRPNLTFSTLTVSNMSPEDSSIYLCSGDRDTEAFFGQGTRLTVV.

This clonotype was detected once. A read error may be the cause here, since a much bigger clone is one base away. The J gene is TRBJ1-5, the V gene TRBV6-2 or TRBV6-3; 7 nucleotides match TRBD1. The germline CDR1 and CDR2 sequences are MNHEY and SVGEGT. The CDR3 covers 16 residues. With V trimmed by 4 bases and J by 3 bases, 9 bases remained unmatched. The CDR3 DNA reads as TGTGCCAGCAGTTGCATTACAGGGGACGCCAATCAGCCCCAGCATTTT. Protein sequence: CASSCITGDANQPQHF.

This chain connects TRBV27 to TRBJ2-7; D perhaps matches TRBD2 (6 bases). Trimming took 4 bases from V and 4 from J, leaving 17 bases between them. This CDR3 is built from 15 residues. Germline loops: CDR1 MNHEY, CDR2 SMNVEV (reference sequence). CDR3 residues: CASSSPPRGRYEQYF. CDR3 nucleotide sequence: TGTGCCAGCAGTTCCCCCCCCAGAGGGAGGTACGAGCAGTACTTC.

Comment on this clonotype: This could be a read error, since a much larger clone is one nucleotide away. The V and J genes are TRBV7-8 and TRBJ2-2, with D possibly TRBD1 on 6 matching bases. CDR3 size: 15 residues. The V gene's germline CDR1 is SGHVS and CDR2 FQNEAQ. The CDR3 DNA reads TGTGCCAGCAGCCAGAGGACAGCGAACACCGGGGAGCGGTTTTTT. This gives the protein CASSQRTANTGERFF. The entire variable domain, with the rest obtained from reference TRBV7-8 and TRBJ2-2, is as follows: GAGVSQSPRYKVAKRGQDVALRCDPISGHVSLFWYQQALGQGPEFLTYFQNEAQLDKSGLPSDRFFAERPEGSVSTLKIQRTQQEDSAVYLCASSQRTANTGERFFGEGSRLTVL.

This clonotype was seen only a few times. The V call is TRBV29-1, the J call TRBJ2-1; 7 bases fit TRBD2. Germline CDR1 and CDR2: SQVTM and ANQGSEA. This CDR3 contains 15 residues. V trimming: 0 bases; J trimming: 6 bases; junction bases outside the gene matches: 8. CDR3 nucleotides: TGCAGCGTTGAAGATCCAGCGGGATGGTCCAATGAGCAGTTCTTC. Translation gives CSVEDPAGWSNEQFF.

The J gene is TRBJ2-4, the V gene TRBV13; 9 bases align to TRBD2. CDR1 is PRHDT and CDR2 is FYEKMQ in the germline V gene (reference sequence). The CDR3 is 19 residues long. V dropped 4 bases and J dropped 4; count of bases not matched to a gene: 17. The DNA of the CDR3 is TGTGCCAGCAGCTCAACTAACAGTTGGACTAGCGTAATTAAAAACATTCAGTACTTC. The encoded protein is CASSSTNSWTSVIKNIQYF.

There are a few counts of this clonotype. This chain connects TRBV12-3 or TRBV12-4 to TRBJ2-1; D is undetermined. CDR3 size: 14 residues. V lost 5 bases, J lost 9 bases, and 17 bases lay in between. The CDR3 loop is CASSEKGPTIEQFF. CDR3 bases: TGTGCCAGCAGTGAAAAGGGCCCCACAATTGAGCAGTTCTTC.

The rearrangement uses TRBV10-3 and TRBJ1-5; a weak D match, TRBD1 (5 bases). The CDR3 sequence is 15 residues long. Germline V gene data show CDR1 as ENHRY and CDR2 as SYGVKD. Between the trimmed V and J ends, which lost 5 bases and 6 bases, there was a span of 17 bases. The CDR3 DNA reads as TGTGCCATCAGTTCTCAGGGACCGGTGGGTCAGCCCCAGCATTTT. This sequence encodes CAISSQGPVGQPQHF.

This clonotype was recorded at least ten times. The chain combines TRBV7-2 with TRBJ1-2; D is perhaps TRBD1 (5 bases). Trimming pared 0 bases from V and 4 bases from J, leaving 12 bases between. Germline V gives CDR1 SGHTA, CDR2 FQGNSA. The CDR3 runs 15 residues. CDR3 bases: TGTGCCAGCAGCTTAGCGAACAAGGGGCTCTATGGCTACACCTTC. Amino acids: CASSLANKGLYGYTF.

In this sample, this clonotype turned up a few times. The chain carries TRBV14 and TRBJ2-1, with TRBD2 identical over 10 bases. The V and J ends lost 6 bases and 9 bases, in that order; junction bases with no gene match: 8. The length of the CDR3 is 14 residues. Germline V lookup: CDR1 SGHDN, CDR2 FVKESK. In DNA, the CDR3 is TGTGCCAGCAGGCCAGCGGGAGGGCCAGTTGAGCAGTTCTTC. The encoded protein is CASRPAGGPVEQFF.

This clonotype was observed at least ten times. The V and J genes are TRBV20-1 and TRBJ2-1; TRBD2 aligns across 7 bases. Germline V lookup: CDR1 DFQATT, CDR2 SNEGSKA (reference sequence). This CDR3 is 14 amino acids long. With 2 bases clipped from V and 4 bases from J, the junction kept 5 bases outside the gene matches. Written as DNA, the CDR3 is TGCAGTGCTAGATTGGCTAGCGGTTACAATGAGCAGTTCTTC. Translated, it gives CSARLASGYNEQFF.

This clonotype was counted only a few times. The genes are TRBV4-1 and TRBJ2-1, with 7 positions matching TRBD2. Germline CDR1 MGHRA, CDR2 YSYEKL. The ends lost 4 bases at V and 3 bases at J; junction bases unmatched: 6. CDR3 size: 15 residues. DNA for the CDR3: TGCGCCAGCAGCCTCACTAGCGAGAGCTACAATGAGCAGTTCTTC. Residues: CASSLTSESYNEQFF.